This T cell receptor (beta chain) was obtained from a study of monozygotic twins with inflammatory bowel disease. Each CDR3 protein gets one entry in TCRdb, which reprocessed the 5' RACE reads and gives no DNA. The listing contains about 160,000 distinct CDR3 sequences. There are 17 residues in the CDR3. Looked up from germline, CDR1 is LNHDA and CDR2 is SQIVND (reference sequence). The specimen sequenced was blood. This receptor was taken from a human donor with ulcerative colitis or Crohn's disease, or a healthy co-twin of an affected twin (not recorded which). The chain combines TRBV19 with TRBJ2-4. CDR3 protein: CASSIARLELAKNMQYF.